The subject of this entry is one T cell receptor (beta chain). Its antigen remains unknown. These data belong to a study of identical twins. General observations from the study: Cord blood beta clonotypes that were abundant carried fewer insertions, and memory repertoires showed no such trend. Compared with models, monozygotic twins showed more out-of-frame TCR alpha sharing.

The CDR3 totals 19 residues. In germline, CDR1 is SGDLS, CDR2 YYNGEE. V was pared by 4 bases and J by 4 bases, with 28 bases between. TCRdb itself ran the 5' RACE reads through MiXCR, one entry per CDR3 protein. The sample includes about 470,000 distinct CDR3 sequences, roughly 26% of them seen just once. The same data also went into a second study, on T cells expressing NK-cell markers. From that study: Dominant NKG2C+ clonotypes accounted for about 1.0-8% of CD8+ T cells in about 6 donors. Uncertainty persisted over the HCMV specificity of expanded NKG2C+ T cell clones.

The specimen was CD4+ T cells sorted from blood. The chain recombines TRBV9 with TRBJ2-3; weak D call: TRBD1 (5 bases). This receptor was obtained from a woman between 18 and 29 years old in good health. The CDR3 loop reads CASSRTISTTKGQSDTQYF. CDR3 DNA: TGTGCCAGCAGCCGGACCATTTCGACGACAAAGGGGCAATCAGATACGCAGTATTTT. The whole variable domain, remainder taken from reference TRBV9 and TRBJ2-3, is DSGVTQTPKHLITATGQRVTLRCSPRSGDLSVYWYQQSLDQGLQFLIQYYNGEERAKGNILERFSAQQFPDLHSELNLSSLELGDSALYFCASSRTISTTKGQSDTQYFGPGTRLTVL.